This is a list of T cell receptor beta chains from one sample in a study of technical replicates of blood from a handful of donors. Data came from immunoSEQ multiplex PCR; TCRdb stores just in-frame clones and leaves some out. Here the sample spans 80,000 to 95,000 clones, just under 95% being singletons. Sequencing was done on a sample of T cells isolated from PBMCs. The source is a human donor in good health. CDR3s include the opening cysteine and the closing phenylalanine or tryptophan. D genes are given only for firm matches. Clone size is given for some rows only: seen once, a few or many times, or a class if the clone is expanded.

clone size: once
J gene: TRBJ2-5
V gene: TRBV10-2
D gene: -
CDR3 protein: CASSDDPPVKETQYF
CDR3 DNA: TGCGCCAGCAGTGACGATCCCCCGGTTAAAGAGACCCAGTACTTC

clone size: -
J gene: TRBJ2-7
V gene: TRBV11-2
D gene: TRBD2
CDR3 protein: CASKYGPSGSWEQHF
CDR3 DNA: TGTGCCAGCAAATATGGCCCTAGCGGGAGTTGGGAGCAGCACTTC

clone size: -
J gene: TRBJ2-1
V gene: TRBV6-1
D gene: TRBD2
CDR3 protein: CASSELAGVGHEQFF
CDR3 DNA: TGTGCCAGCAGTGAACTAGCGGGAGTGGGGCATGAGCAGTTCTTC

clone size: -
J gene: TRBJ1-1
V gene: TRBV7-9
D gene: -
CDR3 protein: CASSLRGQNTEAFF
CDR3 DNA: TGTGCCAGCAGCTTAAGGGGCCAGAACACTGAAGCTTTCTTT

clone size: -
J gene: TRBJ1-1
V gene: TRBV10-1
D gene: -
CDR3 protein: CASSLGLNTEAFF
CDR3 DNA: TGCGCCAGCAGTTTGGGCCTGAACACTGAAGCTTTCTTT

clone size: -
J gene: TRBJ2-6
V gene: TRBV5-1
D gene: -
CDR3 protein: CASSLGGHRSGANVLTF
CDR3 DNA: TGCGCCAGCAGCTTGGGGGGACACCGCTCTGGGGCCAACGTCCTGACTTTC

clone size: once
J gene: TRBJ1-2
V gene: TRBV11-2
D gene: -
CDR3 protein: CASSLDQRGYGYTF
CDR3 DNA: TGTGCCAGCAGCTTAGATCAACGGGGGTATGGCTACACCTTC

clone size: -
J gene: TRBJ1-2
V gene: TRBV11-2
D gene: -
CDR3 protein: CASSKEDQGVDQGYTF
CDR3 DNA: TGTGCCAGCAGCAAAGAGGACCAGGGTGTCGACCAGGGCTACACCTTC

clone size: -
J gene: TRBJ2-7
V gene: TRBV14
D gene: TRBD2
CDR3 protein: CASSLAGGSYEQYF
CDR3 DNA: TGTGCCAGCAGCTTAGCGGGAGGTTCCTACGAGCAGTACTTC

clone size: -
J gene: TRBJ2-7
V gene: TRBV5-8
D gene: TRBD1
CDR3 protein: CASSFLQGAYEQYF
CDR3 DNA: TGTGCCAGCAGCTTTCTACAGGGGGCGTACGAGCAGTACTTC

clone size: -
J gene: TRBJ1-1
V gene: TRBV2
D gene: TRBD1
CDR3 protein: CASRETTGGRTEAFF
CDR3 DNA: TGTGCCAGCAGAGAGACGACAGGGGGCAGGACTGAAGCTTTCTTT

clone size: -
J gene: TRBJ2-5
V gene: TRBV5-4
D gene: TRBD2
CDR3 protein: CASSLTSGQETQYF
CDR3 DNA: TGTGCCAGCAGCTTGACTAGCGGCCAAGAGACCCAGTACTTC

clone size: -
J gene: TRBJ2-4
V gene: TRBV7-9
D gene: -
CDR3 protein: CASSLPTEVAKNIQYF
CDR3 DNA: TGTGCCAGCAGCCTCCCGACAGAGGTAGCCAAAAACATTCAGTACTTC

clone size: -
J gene: TRBJ2-1
V gene: TRBV7-2
D gene: -
CDR3 protein: CASSSHSTYNEQFF
CDR3 DNA: TGTGCCAGCAGCTCCCATTCTACCTACAATGAGCAGTTCTTC

clone size: -
J gene: TRBJ2-5
V gene: TRBV29-1
D gene: -
CDR3 protein: CSVLSQPGETQYF
CDR3 DNA: TGCAGCGTACTGTCTCAGCCCGGGGAGACCCAGTACTTC

clone size: -
J gene: TRBJ1-5
V gene: TRBV6-1
D gene: -
CDR3 protein: CATSTEISNQPQHF
CDR3 DNA: TGTGCCACCTCGACAGAAATTAGCAATCAGCCCCAGCATTTT

clone size: -
J gene: TRBJ2-1
V gene: TRBV30
D gene: -
CDR3 protein: CAWSGGLSYNEQFF
CDR3 DNA: TGTGCCTGGAGTGGAGGTCTCTCCTACAATGAGCAGTTCTTC

clone size: -
J gene: TRBJ2-1
V gene: TRBV4-1
D gene: TRBD1
CDR3 protein: CASSQDPGAGDSYNEQFF
CDR3 DNA: TGCGCCAGCAGCCAAGATCCAGGGGCAGGGGACAGTTACAATGAGCAGTTCTTC

clone size: -
J gene: TRBJ2-7
V gene: TRBV12-5
D gene: -
CDR3 protein: CASGLVRTARGEQYF
CDR3 DNA: TGTGCTAGTGGTTTGGTAAGGACAGCAAGGGGCGAGCAGTACTTC

clone size: -
J gene: TRBJ2-2
V gene: TRBV27
D gene: -
CDR3 protein: CASSLAPRTGRDTGELFF
CDR3 DNA: TGTGCCAGCAGTTTAGCGCCCCGGACAGGGAGGGACACCGGGGAGCTGTTTTTT